The present T cell receptor (beta chain) was sequenced within a study of T cell responses to AZD1222 COVID-19 vaccine. Regarding the study as a whole: The study found vaccine-associated CD4 TCRs spanning spike, dominant at 160-218 and 743-854.

Sequenced by immunoSEQ multiplex PCR; TCRdb stores in-frame clones only, minus some. The sample yields some 60,000 clones, 60% to 85% seen once. To note about this clone: No antigen is known for it.

The material sequenced was peripheral blood, taken 28 days after the second AZD1222 dose. The clonotype originates from an adult who received the AZD1222 COVID-19 vaccine.

This chain's CDR3 is CASSPPGGGRGGYTF. CDR3 nucleotide sequence: TGTGCCAGCAGCCCGCCAGGGGGAGGGCGGGGAGGCTACACCTTC. This rearrangement joins TRBV7-2 to TRBJ1-2; 7 positions agree with TRBD1. Germline-derived CDR1 and CDR2 are SGHTA and FQGNSA. The J segment lost 8 bases and the V segment lost 5 bases, leaving 14 bases of the junction unmatched. The CDR3 loop spans 15 amino acids.